The source of this TCR beta chain is a study of T cell repertoires and leukemia-associated antigens. Whole-study results and caveats: V, J, VDJ and CDR3 counts did not differ significantly among groups. Expanded clones' antigen specificity and function were not directly tested.

One entry per CDR3 protein results from TCRdb running MiXCR on the 5' RACE reads. The table records about 11,000 distinct CDR3 sequences, 35% to 45% of them present only once. The ends were cut back, 3 bases at V and 4 bases at J, with 17 bases in the middle. This CDR3 spans 16 amino acids. This clonotype occurred many times. The target antigen is unknown. The chain couples TRBV12-3 or TRBV12-4 to TRBJ2-3; D may be TRBD1 (7 bases). The sequence was obtained from a female donor in good health. Material for sequencing was CD3+ T cells sorted from blood and cultured. In nucleotides, the CDR3 is TGTGCCAGCAGTTTGAAGGCACAGGGGAGGCCAGATACGCAGTATTTT. This sequence encodes CASSLKAQGRPDTQYF.